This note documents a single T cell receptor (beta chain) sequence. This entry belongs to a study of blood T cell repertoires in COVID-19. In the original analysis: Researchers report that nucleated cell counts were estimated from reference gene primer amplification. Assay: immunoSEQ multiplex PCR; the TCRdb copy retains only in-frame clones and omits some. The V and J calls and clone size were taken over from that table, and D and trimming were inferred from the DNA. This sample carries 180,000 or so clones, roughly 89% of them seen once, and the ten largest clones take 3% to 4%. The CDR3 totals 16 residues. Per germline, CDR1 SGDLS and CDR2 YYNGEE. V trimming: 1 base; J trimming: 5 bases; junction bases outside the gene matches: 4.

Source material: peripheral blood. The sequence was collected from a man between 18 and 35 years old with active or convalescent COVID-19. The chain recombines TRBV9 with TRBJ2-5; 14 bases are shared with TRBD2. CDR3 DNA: TGTGCCAGCAGCGTATCGGGACTAGCGGGAGAGGAGACCCAGTACTTC. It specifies CASSVSGLAGEETQYF.